This note documents a single T cell receptor (beta chain) sequence. The antigen is not known. Libraries were prepared by immunoSEQ multiplex PCR; TCRdb keeps only in-frame clonotypes and omits some of them. There are 75,000 to 100,000 clones in the sample; 80% to 95% occur only once, and 1.5% to 2% lies in the top ten. Germline CDR1 and CDR2: SGHTA and FQGTGA. V trimming: 5 bases; J trimming: 2 bases; junction bases outside the gene matches: 5. The CDR3 has 15 amino acids. The data derive from a study of Tregs in tolerant kidney transplant recipients. Study-level findings and limits: Validation in larger populations is needed because few patients were studied. In tolerant patients, donor-specific Tregs outgrew total Tregs, suggesting antigen-driven expansion.

Mixed chimerism was transient after nonmyeloablative marrow transplants from related graft donors. Sequenced material: CD4+ T cells from blood (PBMCs), taken 12 months after the transplant. V gene TRBV7-3 combines with J gene TRBJ2-5; 10 positions match TRBD1. This receptor was taken from a human patient who received a combined kidney and bone marrow transplant. The T cells may come from the graft donor. The CDR3 protein is CASSQGTGAQETQYF. The DNA for the CDR3 is TGTGCCAGCAGCCAGGGGACAGGGGCGCAAGAGACCCAGTACTTC.